This TCR beta chain was sequenced in a study of T cells in Graves' hyperthyroidism and ophthalmopathy (dated by TCRdb to the late 2010s). A note on the overall study: Peripheral blood was collected at initial diagnosis, before any treatment. TCR V-J signatures able to tell the groups apart were searched for in a discovery cohort of about a hundred patients, of whom roughly 42 had Graves' ophthalmopathy and more than 55 had stable Graves' hyperthyroidism. An independent validation cohort of about 20 hyperthyroidism patients and approximately 16 patients who later progressed to ophthalmopathy tested prospective prediction of ophthalmopathy. For training and testing, the roughly 97 patients in the discovery cohort were randomly divided in a 7:3 ratio. In addition, the study compared T-cell repertoires in thyroid tissue and in blood from several Graves' hyperthyroidism patients. After sampling, hyperthyroidism patients received methimazole starting at 30 mg daily, and ophthalmopathy patients received high-dose intravenous methylprednisolone. The paper describes TCR Vbeta CDR3 sequencing of some 130 peripheral blood samples, made up of 40 to 45 ophthalmopathy patients, approximately 76 hyperthyroidism patients and 17 progressor patients.

Graves' hyperthyroidism was defined as stable when no progression to ophthalmopathy occurred over 18 months of follow-up. Hyperthyroidism patients were newly diagnosed, had a disease duration of under 2 months, and were aged 18 to 65 years. Exclusion was applied to patients with uncontrolled infections, other autoimmune diseases, pregnancy or lactation. Clinical symptoms, serum thyroxine and TRAb, thyroid ultrasound, and orbital computed tomography formed the basis for the diagnoses. PBMCs were isolated from more than 8 ml of fresh peripheral blood by Ficoll-Paque density gradient centrifugation. Total RNA was extracted with Trizol reagent, and quality was checked on an Agilent 2100 Bioanalyzer. Overall study results and their limits: In validation, the model predicted progression to ophthalmopathy a median of around 6.5 months before onset, with approximately 71% sensitivity and roughly 79% specificity. No statistical method was used to fix the sample size in advance, and group allocation was not hidden from the investigators. In cross-validation, a model built on a 13 V-J signature told ophthalmopathy apart from stable hyperthyroidism with 85% to 90% sensitivity and around 83% specificity, and in testing the same model reached 80%/75%. Most expanded thyroid clonotypes (frequency above 0.001) were also detected in blood, suggesting blood repertoires may reflect thyroid immune responses.

Amplification of TCR beta CDR3 regions was carried out from RNA transcripts. The TCR CDR3 was subjected to a first round of RT-PCR using the HTBI primer set and the Qiagen OneStep RT-PCR kit. Libraries were constructed in a second round of multiplex PCR, after which size selection and purification were carried out. Sequencing of the libraries was done on an Illumina HiSeq2000 using paired-end 100 bp reads. In the paper's pipeline: SOAPnuke was used to process the raw data, throwing out any read that contained adapters or uncalled bases, had a mean Phred below 15, or lacked an exact constant-primer or identifier match. COPE v1.2.5 was used to merge the high-quality paired reads, and each unique nucleotide sequence was defined as a clonotype. Clonotypes were aligned to IMGT TRBV, TRBD and TRBJ reference segments using MiTCR v1.1. The analysis included only V-J combinations with a frequency above 0.0001, which together covered over 98% of the repertoires. A TCS score was defined as the ratio of F50 (clonal expansion) to E x V (chaos), with BLOSUM62-based TCRdist applied between CDR3 peptides within each V-J. Welch's t-statistics and random forest reduced 450 to 600 V-J features to some 14, which were used in a naive Bayes classifier (R e1071). The raw public data were reprocessed by TCRdb itself: fastp quality trimming at Q25, MiXCR clonotype calling, in-frame beta chains only. Rows with one shared CDR3 protein collapse into an entry with the most common genes and DNA. TCRdb, rather than the study authors, made the V and J calls. The sample contains about 520,000 distinct CDR3 sequences, about a fifth of them found a single time. Less than 30% of the sample is taken by the ten largest.

This clonotype occurred many times. Its specific antigen is unknown. No much larger clonotype is one base removed from it; base qualities were not supplied. As encoded in the germline V gene, CDR1 is SNHLY while CDR2 is FYNNEI. V and J are truncated by 8 bases and 5 bases respectively, leaving an intervening sequence of 6 bases. Counted from cysteine to phenylalanine, this CDR3 has 10 amino acids. Left in the record is the CDR3 DNA by itself, 30 bases read in frame from the first base. The rearranged chain carries TRBV2 and TRBJ2-5, with no reliable assignment of the D segment. The source is a man younger than 30 with Graves' hyperthyroidism. The sample was blood. The nucleotide sequence reads TGTGCCAGCTCTTCCGAGACCCAGTACTTC. Its coded protein is CASSSETQYF.